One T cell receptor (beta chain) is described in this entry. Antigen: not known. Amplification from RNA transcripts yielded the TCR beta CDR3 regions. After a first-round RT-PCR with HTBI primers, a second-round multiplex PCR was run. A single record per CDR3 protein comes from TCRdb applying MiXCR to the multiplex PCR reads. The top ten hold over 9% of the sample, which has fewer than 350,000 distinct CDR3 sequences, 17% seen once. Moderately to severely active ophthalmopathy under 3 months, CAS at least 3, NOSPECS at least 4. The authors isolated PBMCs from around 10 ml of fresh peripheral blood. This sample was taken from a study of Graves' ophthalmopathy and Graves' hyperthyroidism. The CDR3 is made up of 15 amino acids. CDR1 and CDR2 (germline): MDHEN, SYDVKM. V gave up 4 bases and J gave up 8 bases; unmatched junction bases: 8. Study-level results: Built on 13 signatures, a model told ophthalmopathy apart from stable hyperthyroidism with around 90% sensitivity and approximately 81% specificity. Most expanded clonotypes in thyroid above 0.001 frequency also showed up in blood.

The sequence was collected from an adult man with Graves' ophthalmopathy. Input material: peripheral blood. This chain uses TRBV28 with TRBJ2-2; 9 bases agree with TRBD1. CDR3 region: CASSSTGGTFGELFF. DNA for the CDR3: TGTGCCAGCAGTTCGACAGGGGGGACTTTTGGGGAGCTGTTTTTT.